Following are 23 T cell receptor beta chains from one sample sequenced in a study of blood T cell repertoires in COVID-19. Repertoires were generated with immunoSEQ multiplex PCR, while TCRdb's copy carries only in-frame clones and drops some. This sample has roughly 150,000 clones; approximately 87% occur once, and the top ten carry 10%. Sequencing was done on a sample of peripheral blood. The receptors derive from an older woman with COVID-19, enrolled during active disease.

This clone has a count of ten or more. The chain employs TRBV7-8 and TRBJ1-1; TRBD1 matches 7 bases. Germline CDR1 SGHVS, CDR2 FQNEAQ. Losses at the gene ends were 5 bases for V and 1 base for J; bases not matched to a gene: 7. The CDR3 has 15 amino acids. The CDR3 protein is CASSAQNRGNTEAFF. The DNA of the CDR3 is TGTGCCAGCAGCGCTCAAAACAGGGGGAACACTGAAGCTTTCTTT.

The V gene is TRBV28, the J gene TRBJ2-2, with D possibly TRBD1 on 5 matching bases. The V end was cut by 7 bases, the J end by 1 base, with 16 bases between. The CDR3 runs to 16 residues. Germline assignment: CDR1 MDHEN and CDR2 SYDVKM. The CDR3 is CASTPLGAGNTGELFF. The CDR3 DNA follows: TGTGCCAGCACCCCCTTAGGGGCTGGGAACACCGGGGAGCTGTTTTTT. Drawing the rest from reference TRBV28 and TRBJ2-2, the complete variable domain is DVKVTQSSRYLVKRTGEKVFLECVQDMDHENMFWYRQDPGLGLRLIYFSYDVKMKEKGDIPEGYSVSREKKERFSLILESASTNQTSMYLCASTPLGAGNTGELFFGEGSRLTVL.

The chain couples TRBV10-3 to TRBJ1-2, with TRBD1 matching 7 bases. Germline values: CDR1 ENHRY, CDR2 SYGVKD. The CDR3 has 15 residues. J lost 3 bases, V lost 6 bases, and 10 bases had no gene match. The CDR3 DNA sequence: TGTGCCATCAGAAGTAGTAGAACAGGGGACTATGGCTACACCTTC. This encodes CAIRSSRTGDYGYTF.

V and J are TRBV14 and TRBJ1-1, with a possible D match to TRBD1 (5 bases). This CDR3 is 15 amino acids long. The germline V gene has CDR1 SGHDN and CDR2 FVKESK. Trimming pared 0 bases from V and 1 base from J, leaving 9 bases between. The DNA of the CDR3 is TGTGCCAGCAGCCAAGACAAGGGGTCGAACACTGAAGCTTTCTTT. Translating it yields CASSQDKGSNTEAFF.

The chain recombines TRBV7-9 with TRBJ2-5; no clear D. The CDR3 is made up of 12 amino acids. Germline values: CDR1 SEHNR, CDR2 FQNEAQ (reference sequence). V was pared by 1 base and J by 5 bases, with 5 bases between. The CDR3 loop is CASSLGAETQYF. The CDR3 DNA sequence: TGTGCCAGCAGCTTAGGCGCGGAGACCCAGTACTTC.

The chain has TRBV6-5 and TRBJ2-1, with a weak D call TRBD2 (7 bases). The V end lost 8 bases, the J end lost 0 bases, and 8 bases lay between the germline ends. This CDR3 has 13 residues. In germline, CDR1 is MNHEY, CDR2 SVGAGI. This CDR3 reads CASAGASYNEQFF. The CDR3, as DNA: TGTGCCAGCGCGGGGGCCTCCTACAATGAGCAGTTCTTC.

The chain links TRBV5-8 to TRBJ2-1; D is perhaps TRBD2 (7 bases). Trimming removed 4 bases at V and 1 base at J, with 15 bases between. The CDR3 extends over 16 amino acids. Germline CDR1 reads SGHTS; CDR2 reads YDEGEE. CDR3 in amino acids: CASSLGGGASYNEQFF. The DNA for the CDR3 is TGTGCCAGCAGCCTGGGTGGGGGGGCGTCCTACAATGAGCAGTTCTTC.

V usage is TRBV9 and J usage is TRBJ1-2; D may be TRBD1 (6 bases). Germline values: CDR1 SGDLS, CDR2 YYNGEE. V was trimmed by 3 bases and J by 6 bases, leaving 12 bases between them. The CDR3 contains 13 residues. The CDR3 loop is CASSGTRGNGYTF. DNA of the CDR3: TGTGCCAGCAGCGGGACCAGGGGTAATGGCTACACCTTC.

The chain recombines TRBV6-6 with TRBJ1-2, with TRBD1 matching over 8 bases. The trim removed 2 bases at V and 8 bases at J, leaving 10 bases unmatched. This CDR3 is built from 15 residues. The germline V gene encodes CDR1 MNHNY and CDR2 SVGAGI (reference sequence). The CDR3 reads CASSYDGQGAQGYTF. The DNA for the CDR3 is TGTGCCAGCAGTTACGACGGGCAGGGGGCGCAGGGCTACACCTTC.

This clone was counted a single time. The chain couples TRBV20-1 to TRBJ1-2, with no clear D. V was shortened by 7 bases and J by 0 bases, with 12 bases between the two germline ends. Germline V CDR1 and CDR2: DFQATT, SNEGSKA (reference sequence). CDR3 length: 13 residues. CDR3 region: CSDSPNSNYGYTF. DNA of the CDR3: TGCAGTGATAGTCCCAACTCTAACTATGGCTACACCTTC.

The J gene is TRBJ1-2, the V gene TRBV9; D possibly corresponds to TRBD1 (5 bases). V was trimmed by 4 bases and J by 2 bases, leaving 15 bases between them. The CDR3 totals 15 residues. Germline V gives CDR1 SGDLS, CDR2 YYNGEE. CDR3 sequence reads: CASSPRGDLNYGYTF. The CDR3 nucleotides read TGTGCCAGCAGCCCCCGCGGGGACTTAAACTATGGCTACACCTTC.

The chain carries TRBV7-9 and TRBJ2-1; 15 bases fit TRBD2. This CDR3 comprises 16 residues. In germline, CDR1 is SEHNR, CDR2 FQNEAQ (reference sequence). V was pared by 3 bases and J by 10 bases, with 7 bases of the junction left unmatched. The CDR3: CASSLGLAGGSGEQFF. The CDR3 bases are TGTGCCAGCAGCTTGGGACTAGCGGGGGGTAGTGGAGAGCAGTTCTTC.

The J gene is TRBJ1-1, the V gene TRBV7-9; D gene uncertain. Looked up from germline, CDR1 is SEHNR and CDR2 is FQNEAQ (reference sequence). This CDR3 has 12 amino acids. Trimming removed 2 bases at V and 6 bases at J, with 7 bases between. CDR3 sequence: CASSLSTPEAFF. The CDR3, as DNA: TGTGCCAGCAGCTTATCGACTCCTGAAGCTTTCTTT.

V is TRBV24-1 and J is TRBJ2-1, with D tentatively TRBD2 (7 bases). Germline CDR1 and CDR2: KGHDR and SFDVKD. The CDR3 covers 14 residues. V was clipped by 5 bases and J by 10 bases, with 17 bases between them. The CDR3 DNA follows: TGTGCCACCAGTGGGGAGGGGGGCTGGAAGGAGCAGTTCTTC. Protein sequence: CATSGEGGWKEQFF.

CDR3 DNA: TGTGCCACCTTACTAGCGGGGGGCACAGATACGCAGTATTTT. As protein: CATLLAGGTDTQYF. This chain uses TRBV15 with TRBJ2-3; TRBD2 matches at 11 bases. The germline V gene encodes CDR1 LNHNV and CDR2 YYDKDF (reference sequence). After removal of 8 bases from V and 1 base from J, the junction contained 2 bases not matched to a gene. The CDR3 runs to 14 residues.

This chain joins TRBV28 and TRBJ1-5; D ambiguous. The CDR3 consists of 12 residues. Germline CDR1 and CDR2: MDHEN and SYDVKM. The V end was cut by 6 bases, the J end by 7 bases, with 10 bases between. CDR3 sequence: CASRAPPQPQHF. The CDR3 nucleotides read TGTGCCAGCAGGGCACCTCCCCAGCCCCAGCATTTT.

V gene TRBV6-4 combines with J gene TRBJ2-1; TRBD2 matches 8 bases. The V segment lost 0 bases and the J segment 7 bases; nucleotides outside the gene matches: 8. CDR1 and CDR2 (germline): MRHNA, SNTAGT. The CDR3 runs 16 residues. The CDR3 bases are TGTGCCAGCAGTGACTCGCCCAGCGGGGGTAGGAATGAGCAGTTCTTC. Protein: CASSDSPSGGRNEQFF.

The chain has TRBV2 and TRBJ1-4; TRBD1 aligns across 8 bases. CDR1 is SNHLY and CDR2 is FYNNEI in the germline V gene. CDR3 size: 14 residues. The ends lost 5 bases at V and 2 bases at J; junction bases unmatched: 1. CDR3 in amino acids: CASSPGGTNEKLFF. CDR3 DNA sequence: TGTGCCAGCAGTCCAGGGGGCACTAATGAAAAACTGTTTTTT.

This clone was detected only once. The V call is TRBV5-1, the J call TRBJ1-5, with 8 bases lining up with TRBD1. V shed 4 bases and J 5 bases; nucleotides not matched to a gene: 8. This CDR3 has 15 amino acids. The germline gives CDR1 SGHRS, CDR2 YFSETQ. CDR3 sequence (DNA): TGCGCCAGCAGCCCGACAGGGGATAGTCATCAGCCCCAGCATTTT. Its protein product is CASSPTGDSHQPQHF. Variable domain in full (rest from reference TRBV5-1 and TRBJ1-5): KAGVTQTPRYLIKTRGQQVTLSCSPISGHRSVSWYQQTPGQGLQFLFEYFSETQRNKGNFPGRFSGRQFSNSRSEMNVSTLELGDSALYLCASSPTGDSHQPQHFGDGTRLSIL.

The CDR3 DNA follows: TGCGCCAGCAGCTCCCAGGGCGGGGGGCGAACCGGGGAGCTGTTTTTT. Translating it yields CASSSQGGGRTGELFF. The rearrangement uses TRBV5-1 and TRBJ2-2; TRBD2 aligns across 8 bases. Germline V gene lookup returns CDR1 SGHRS and CDR2 YFSETQ. The CDR3 spans 16 residues. V shed 3 bases, J shed 5 bases, and the junction held 9 bases outside the gene matches.

This rearrangement joins TRBV18 to TRBJ2-7; D may be TRBD2 (5 bases). CDR1 and CDR2 (germline): KGHSH, LQKENI. With 3 bases removed from V and 4 bases from J, the gap between germline ends came to 7 bases. This CDR3 is built from 12 residues. The CDR3 DNA is TGTGCCAGCTCACCCGGGGAGTACGAGCAGTACTTC. Its protein product is CASSPGEYEQYF. The full variable domain, completed using reference TRBV18 and TRBJ2-7, is NAGVMQNPRHLVRRRGQEARLRCSPMKGHSHVYWYRQLPEEGLKFMVYLQKENIIDESGMPKERFSAEFPKEGPSILRIQQVVRGDSAAYFCASSPGEYEQYFGPGTRLTVT.

V and J are TRBV5-6 and TRBJ1-2, with D possibly matching TRBD1 (6 bases). CDR1 and CDR2 (germline): SGHDT, YYEEEE. The V end lost 1 base, the J end lost 7 bases, and 20 bases lay between the germline ends. The CDR3 is made up of 16 amino acids. The CDR3 spells CASSLPSGGGAGGYTF. The CDR3 nucleotides are TGTGCCAGCAGCTTGCCCTCTGGGGGGGGCGCCGGTGGCTACACCTTC.

The chain employs TRBV19 and TRBJ1-1; no reliable D call. V dropped 5 bases and J dropped 1 base, with 14 bases sitting between them. The CDR3 length is 15 residues. Germline V gives CDR1 LNHDA, CDR2 SQIVND (reference sequence). CDR3 amino acids: CASSPRGRSNTEAFF. The CDR3 DNA sequence: TGTGCCAGTAGTCCCCGGGGAAGGTCGAACACTGAAGCTTTCTTT.